These T cell receptor beta chains were read from a single sample in a study of T cell responses to AZD1222 COVID-19 vaccine. Sequencing was performed with immunoSEQ multiplex PCR; in TCRdb, only in-frame clones are kept and a portion is missing. The sample comprises about 120,000 clones, about 90% of which are singletons, and 11% to 15% rests with the top ten. This sample comprised peripheral blood, obtained on day 0 of AZD1222 vaccination. The receptors here all came from an adult in good health. Both conserved end residues are part of each CDR3. The order of the fields is clone size, V gene, D gene, J gene, CDR3 DNA, CDR3 protein. A D gene is named only where the DNA matches it firmly. The listing skips clone size in some rows; elsewhere it reads once, few, many or a size class.

abundance: -
v_gene: TRBV6-5
d_gene: TRBD1
j_gene: TRBJ1-2
CDR3nt: TGTGCCAGCAGTTACTCAGGACAGGGCCGAGGCTACACCTTC
CDR3aa: CASSYSGQGRGYTF

abundance: -
v_gene: TRBV2
d_gene: TRBD1
j_gene: TRBJ2-6
CDR3nt: TGTGCCAGCAGAACAGGGGGAAGAAGGGCCAACGTCCTGACTTTC
CDR3aa: CASRTGGRRANVLTF

abundance: -
v_gene: TRBV6-2/TRBV6-3
d_gene: TRBD1
j_gene: TRBJ2-5
CDR3nt: TGTGCCAGCAGTCCGACAGGGGGAGTGGGAGAGACCCAGTACTTC
CDR3aa: CASSPTGGVGETQYF

abundance: -
v_gene: TRBV11-2
d_gene: TRBD1
j_gene: TRBJ2-1
CDR3nt: TGTGCCAGCAGCTCCCCCGGGACAGGCAATGAGCAGTTCTTC
CDR3aa: CASSSPGTGNEQFF

abundance: -
v_gene: TRBV10-1
d_gene: TRBD1
j_gene: TRBJ2-5
CDR3nt: TGCGCCAGCAGGACAGGGGGGGAGACCCAGTACTTC
CDR3aa: CASRTGGETQYF

abundance: -
v_gene: TRBV5-6
d_gene: -
j_gene: TRBJ1-2
CDR3nt: TGTGCCAGCAGCTTGGCGAACGTCAGGGACTTC
CDR3aa: CASSLANVRDF

abundance: -
v_gene: TRBV6-5
d_gene: TRBD1
j_gene: TRBJ1-6
CDR3nt: TGTGCCAGCAGTCCGGGACAGGGGGCTTCACCCCTCCACTTT
CDR3aa: CASSPGQGASPLHF

abundance: -
v_gene: TRBV25-1
d_gene: -
j_gene: TRBJ2-5
CDR3nt: TGTGCCAGCAGTGAATCCCGTTCATCCGTCCAAGAGACCCAGTACTTC
CDR3aa: CASSESRSSVQETQYF

abundance: -
v_gene: TRBV20-1
d_gene: -
j_gene: TRBJ2-1
CDR3nt: TGCAGTGCTCGAGAGAACAATGAGCAGTTCTTC
CDR3aa: CSARENNEQFF

abundance: -
v_gene: TRBV29-1
d_gene: -
j_gene: TRBJ2-5
CDR3nt: TGCAGCGTTGAAGGGGTTCTGGAATCCCAAGAGACCCAGTACTTC
CDR3aa: CSVEGVLESQETQYF

abundance: -
v_gene: TRBV29-1
d_gene: -
j_gene: TRBJ2-1
CDR3nt: TGCAGCGTTGAGGGGACCAGCTTAGGCGATGAGCAGTTCTTC
CDR3aa: CSVEGTSLGDEQFF

abundance: -
v_gene: TRBV5-5
d_gene: -
j_gene: TRBJ1-2
CDR3nt: TGTGCCAGCAGCTCTTCAAGGGGGGCGCGGCCCTATGGCTACACCTTC
CDR3aa: CASSSSRGARPYGYTF

abundance: few
v_gene: TRBV19
d_gene: TRBD1
j_gene: TRBJ1-6
CDR3nt: TGTGCCAGTAGTACACAGGGGGCCGGTTCACCCCTCCACTTT
CDR3aa: CASSTQGAGSPLHF

abundance: -
v_gene: TRBV6-2/TRBV6-3
d_gene: -
j_gene: TRBJ2-7
CDR3nt: TGTGCCAGCAGTGAGATTCCGGACAGCTCCTACGAGCAGTACTTC
CDR3aa: CASSEIPDSSYEQYF

abundance: -
v_gene: TRBV10-3
d_gene: -
j_gene: TRBJ2-7
CDR3nt: TGTGCCATCAGTGAGTTGGAGAGGGGCGAGCAGTACTTC
CDR3aa: CAISELERGEQYF

abundance: -
v_gene: TRBV27
d_gene: TRBD2
j_gene: TRBJ2-1
CDR3nt: TGTGCCAGCAGTTCCCCGGGACTAGCGGGTGGCAGGGATGAGCAGTTCTTC
CDR3aa: CASSSPGLAGGRDEQFF

abundance: -
v_gene: TRBV10-1
d_gene: -
j_gene: TRBJ1-3
CDR3nt: TGCGCCAGCAGTGAACCCGGGTCTGGAAACACCATATATTTT
CDR3aa: CASSEPGSGNTIYF

abundance: few
v_gene: TRBV7-9
d_gene: -
j_gene: TRBJ2-3
CDR3nt: TGTGCCAGTCATTCCGACCTGGACTATCGCACAGATACGCAGTATTTT
CDR3aa: CASHSDLDYRTDTQYF

abundance: -
v_gene: TRBV19
d_gene: -
j_gene: TRBJ2-3
CDR3nt: TGTGCCAGTAGTATCGGACGGGGAGATACGCAGTATTTT
CDR3aa: CASSIGRGDTQYF

abundance: -
v_gene: TRBV7-9
d_gene: -
j_gene: TRBJ1-1
CDR3nt: TGTGCCAGCAGCTTATCAGTTACTGAAGCTTTCTTT
CDR3aa: CASSLSVTEAFF

abundance: -
v_gene: TRBV6-5
d_gene: TRBD2
j_gene: TRBJ2-1
CDR3nt: TGTGCCAGCACCCAGCAGGCGGGAGGGTACAATGAGCAGTTCTTC
CDR3aa: CASTQQAGGYNEQFF

abundance: -
v_gene: TRBV4-1
d_gene: -
j_gene: TRBJ1-4
CDR3nt: TGCGCCAGCAGCCAGCACGGAGAATATGAAAAACTGTTTTTT
CDR3aa: CASSQHGEYEKLFF

abundance: -
v_gene: TRBV4-1
d_gene: TRBD1
j_gene: TRBJ1-6
CDR3nt: TGCGCCAGCAGCCTCCCCGGGGGGACAGTGAATTCACCCCTCCACTTT
CDR3aa: CASSLPGGTVNSPLHF

abundance: -
v_gene: TRBV5-1
d_gene: -
j_gene: TRBJ1-6
CDR3nt: TGCGCCAGCAGCTTGGGTGGACAGTCTAATTCACCCCTCCACTTT
CDR3aa: CASSLGGQSNSPLHF

abundance: -
v_gene: TRBV2
d_gene: TRBD1
j_gene: TRBJ2-2
CDR3nt: TGTGCCAGCAGTCGGGACAGGGTTGCCGGGGAGCTGTTTTTT
CDR3aa: CASSRDRVAGELFF

abundance: -
v_gene: TRBV19
d_gene: TRBD1
j_gene: TRBJ1-2
CDR3nt: TGTGCCAGTAGTAACGGGATCTCAGGGGGCGCAGGAGGTGGCTACACCTTC
CDR3aa: CASSNGISGGAGGGYTF

abundance: -
v_gene: TRBV4-1
d_gene: -
j_gene: TRBJ1-6
CDR3nt: TGCGCCAGCAGCCAAACAGGGACTAATTCACCCCTCCACTTT
CDR3aa: CASSQTGTNSPLHF

abundance: -
v_gene: TRBV7-2
d_gene: TRBD1
j_gene: TRBJ1-1
CDR3nt: TGTGCCAGTCGGAGGGGGCAGGGGTTCACTGAAGCTTTCTTT
CDR3aa: CASRRGQGFTEAFF

abundance: -
v_gene: TRBV21-1
d_gene: -
j_gene: TRBJ2-2
CDR3nt: TGTGCCAGCAGCAAACGGTTAACGCAGAACTGCTTGACCGGGGAGCTGTTTTTT
CDR3aa: CASSKRLTQNCLTGELFF

abundance: -
v_gene: TRBV19
d_gene: -
j_gene: TRBJ2-2
CDR3nt: TGTGCCAGTGAGGGCGGGGCCGGGGAGCTGTTTTTT
CDR3aa: CASEGGAGELFF

abundance: few
v_gene: TRBV7-2
d_gene: -
j_gene: TRBJ2-7
CDR3nt: TGTGCCAGCAGCCCCGCCTACGAGCAGTACTTC
CDR3aa: CASSPAYEQYF

abundance: -
v_gene: TRBV19
d_gene: -
j_gene: TRBJ1-1
CDR3nt: TGTGCCAGTAGTATATTGATGAACACTGAAGCTTTCTTT
CDR3aa: CASSILMNTEAFF

abundance: -
v_gene: TRBV7-9
d_gene: TRBD1
j_gene: TRBJ1-3
CDR3nt: TGTGCCAGCAGCCGGGACAGGGTAGGAAACACCATATATTTT
CDR3aa: CASSRDRVGNTIYF

abundance: -
v_gene: TRBV15
d_gene: -
j_gene: TRBJ1-2
CDR3nt: TGTGCCACCAGCAGAGATGCGGGCGACAGGATCTATGGCTACACCTTC
CDR3aa: CATSRDAGDRIYGYTF

abundance: -
v_gene: TRBV6-5
d_gene: -
j_gene: TRBJ1-6
CDR3nt: TGTGCCAGCAGCCAGGACAGAGCATATAATTCACCCCTCCACTTT
CDR3aa: CASSQDRAYNSPLHF

abundance: -
v_gene: TRBV7-2
d_gene: -
j_gene: TRBJ2-7
CDR3nt: TGTGCCAGCAGCTTCAACCGAGACGAGCAGTACTTC
CDR3aa: CASSFNRDEQYF

abundance: -
v_gene: TRBV7-9
d_gene: -
j_gene: TRBJ1-4
CDR3nt: TGTGCCAGCAGCTTAGGGACCGCCAGAGGGGATGAAAAACTGTTTTTT
CDR3aa: CASSLGTARGDEKLFF

abundance: once
v_gene: TRBV3-1/TRBV3-2
d_gene: -
j_gene: TRBJ2-7
CDR3nt: TGTGCCAGCAGCCAAGCAACGGATACCTACGAGCAGTACTTC
CDR3aa: CASSQATDTYEQYF

abundance: -
v_gene: TRBV12-3/TRBV12-4
d_gene: -
j_gene: TRBJ1-1
CDR3nt: TGTGCCAGCAGTGTCTTTCAGAACACTGAAGCTTTCTTT
CDR3aa: CASSVFQNTEAFF

abundance: -
v_gene: TRBV30
d_gene: TRBD2
j_gene: TRBJ2-1
CDR3nt: TGTGCCTGGAGTGTACATCTCCTAGCGGGTTACAATGAGCAGTTCTTC
CDR3aa: CAWSVHLLAGYNEQFF

abundance: -
v_gene: TRBV10-1
d_gene: -
j_gene: TRBJ2-7
CDR3nt: TGCGCCAGCAGTGAATCGGCCATTTGTTTCCTCATGTTATGGGCCGAGCAGTACTTC
CDR3aa: CASSESAICFLMLWAEQYF

abundance: once
v_gene: TRBV5-6
d_gene: -
j_gene: TRBJ1-2
CDR3nt: TGTGCCAGCAGCCCGGTACCTCATTTTAAAAGAGACTATGGCTACACCTTC
CDR3aa: CASSPVPHFKRDYGYTF

abundance: -
v_gene: TRBV18
d_gene: TRBD2
j_gene: TRBJ2-2
CDR3nt: TGTGCCAGCTCACCAAGACTAGCGGGGTCGAACACCGGGGAGCTGTTTTTT
CDR3aa: CASSPRLAGSNTGELFF

abundance: -
v_gene: TRBV19
d_gene: -
j_gene: TRBJ1-3
CDR3nt: TGTGCCAGTAGTATTGATCACAGGGTGGCTGGAAACACCATATATTTT
CDR3aa: CASSIDHRVAGNTIYF

abundance: -
v_gene: TRBV10-2
d_gene: -
j_gene: TRBJ2-2
CDR3nt: TGCGCCAGCAGTGAGCATACCGGGTTGCGCACCGGGGAGCTGTTTTTT
CDR3aa: CASSEHTGLRTGELFF

abundance: once
v_gene: TRBV5-5
d_gene: -
j_gene: TRBJ1-4
CDR3nt: TGTGCCAGCAGCTTGCTGGGTGTCAATGAAAAACTGTTTTTT
CDR3aa: CASSLLGVNEKLFF

abundance: -
v_gene: TRBV10-1
d_gene: -
j_gene: TRBJ2-7
CDR3nt: TGCGCCAGCAGGCGGGGTCCCTCCTACGAGCAGTACTTC
CDR3aa: CASRRGPSYEQYF

abundance: -
v_gene: TRBV24-1
d_gene: TRBD1
j_gene: TRBJ1-5
CDR3nt: TGTGCCACCAGTGATCCCCTGACAGGGATGACGCCCCAGCATTTT
CDR3aa: CATSDPLTGMTPQHF

abundance: -
v_gene: TRBV7-2
d_gene: -
j_gene: TRBJ2-5
CDR3nt: TGTGCCAGCAGCTCGTCCAACAGGGTCCAAGAGACCCAGTACTTC
CDR3aa: CASSSSNRVQETQYF

abundance: -
v_gene: TRBV6-2/TRBV6-3
d_gene: TRBD2
j_gene: TRBJ2-1
CDR3nt: TGTGCCAGCAGTTCAAAACGACTAGCGGGAGTTGGGCCGGCCTACAATGAGCAGTTCTTC
CDR3aa: CASSSKRLAGVGPAYNEQFF

abundance: -
v_gene: TRBV2
d_gene: -
j_gene: TRBJ2-5
CDR3nt: TGTGCCAGCAGGAAGGAAAGCCAGTACTTC
CDR3aa: CASRKESQYF